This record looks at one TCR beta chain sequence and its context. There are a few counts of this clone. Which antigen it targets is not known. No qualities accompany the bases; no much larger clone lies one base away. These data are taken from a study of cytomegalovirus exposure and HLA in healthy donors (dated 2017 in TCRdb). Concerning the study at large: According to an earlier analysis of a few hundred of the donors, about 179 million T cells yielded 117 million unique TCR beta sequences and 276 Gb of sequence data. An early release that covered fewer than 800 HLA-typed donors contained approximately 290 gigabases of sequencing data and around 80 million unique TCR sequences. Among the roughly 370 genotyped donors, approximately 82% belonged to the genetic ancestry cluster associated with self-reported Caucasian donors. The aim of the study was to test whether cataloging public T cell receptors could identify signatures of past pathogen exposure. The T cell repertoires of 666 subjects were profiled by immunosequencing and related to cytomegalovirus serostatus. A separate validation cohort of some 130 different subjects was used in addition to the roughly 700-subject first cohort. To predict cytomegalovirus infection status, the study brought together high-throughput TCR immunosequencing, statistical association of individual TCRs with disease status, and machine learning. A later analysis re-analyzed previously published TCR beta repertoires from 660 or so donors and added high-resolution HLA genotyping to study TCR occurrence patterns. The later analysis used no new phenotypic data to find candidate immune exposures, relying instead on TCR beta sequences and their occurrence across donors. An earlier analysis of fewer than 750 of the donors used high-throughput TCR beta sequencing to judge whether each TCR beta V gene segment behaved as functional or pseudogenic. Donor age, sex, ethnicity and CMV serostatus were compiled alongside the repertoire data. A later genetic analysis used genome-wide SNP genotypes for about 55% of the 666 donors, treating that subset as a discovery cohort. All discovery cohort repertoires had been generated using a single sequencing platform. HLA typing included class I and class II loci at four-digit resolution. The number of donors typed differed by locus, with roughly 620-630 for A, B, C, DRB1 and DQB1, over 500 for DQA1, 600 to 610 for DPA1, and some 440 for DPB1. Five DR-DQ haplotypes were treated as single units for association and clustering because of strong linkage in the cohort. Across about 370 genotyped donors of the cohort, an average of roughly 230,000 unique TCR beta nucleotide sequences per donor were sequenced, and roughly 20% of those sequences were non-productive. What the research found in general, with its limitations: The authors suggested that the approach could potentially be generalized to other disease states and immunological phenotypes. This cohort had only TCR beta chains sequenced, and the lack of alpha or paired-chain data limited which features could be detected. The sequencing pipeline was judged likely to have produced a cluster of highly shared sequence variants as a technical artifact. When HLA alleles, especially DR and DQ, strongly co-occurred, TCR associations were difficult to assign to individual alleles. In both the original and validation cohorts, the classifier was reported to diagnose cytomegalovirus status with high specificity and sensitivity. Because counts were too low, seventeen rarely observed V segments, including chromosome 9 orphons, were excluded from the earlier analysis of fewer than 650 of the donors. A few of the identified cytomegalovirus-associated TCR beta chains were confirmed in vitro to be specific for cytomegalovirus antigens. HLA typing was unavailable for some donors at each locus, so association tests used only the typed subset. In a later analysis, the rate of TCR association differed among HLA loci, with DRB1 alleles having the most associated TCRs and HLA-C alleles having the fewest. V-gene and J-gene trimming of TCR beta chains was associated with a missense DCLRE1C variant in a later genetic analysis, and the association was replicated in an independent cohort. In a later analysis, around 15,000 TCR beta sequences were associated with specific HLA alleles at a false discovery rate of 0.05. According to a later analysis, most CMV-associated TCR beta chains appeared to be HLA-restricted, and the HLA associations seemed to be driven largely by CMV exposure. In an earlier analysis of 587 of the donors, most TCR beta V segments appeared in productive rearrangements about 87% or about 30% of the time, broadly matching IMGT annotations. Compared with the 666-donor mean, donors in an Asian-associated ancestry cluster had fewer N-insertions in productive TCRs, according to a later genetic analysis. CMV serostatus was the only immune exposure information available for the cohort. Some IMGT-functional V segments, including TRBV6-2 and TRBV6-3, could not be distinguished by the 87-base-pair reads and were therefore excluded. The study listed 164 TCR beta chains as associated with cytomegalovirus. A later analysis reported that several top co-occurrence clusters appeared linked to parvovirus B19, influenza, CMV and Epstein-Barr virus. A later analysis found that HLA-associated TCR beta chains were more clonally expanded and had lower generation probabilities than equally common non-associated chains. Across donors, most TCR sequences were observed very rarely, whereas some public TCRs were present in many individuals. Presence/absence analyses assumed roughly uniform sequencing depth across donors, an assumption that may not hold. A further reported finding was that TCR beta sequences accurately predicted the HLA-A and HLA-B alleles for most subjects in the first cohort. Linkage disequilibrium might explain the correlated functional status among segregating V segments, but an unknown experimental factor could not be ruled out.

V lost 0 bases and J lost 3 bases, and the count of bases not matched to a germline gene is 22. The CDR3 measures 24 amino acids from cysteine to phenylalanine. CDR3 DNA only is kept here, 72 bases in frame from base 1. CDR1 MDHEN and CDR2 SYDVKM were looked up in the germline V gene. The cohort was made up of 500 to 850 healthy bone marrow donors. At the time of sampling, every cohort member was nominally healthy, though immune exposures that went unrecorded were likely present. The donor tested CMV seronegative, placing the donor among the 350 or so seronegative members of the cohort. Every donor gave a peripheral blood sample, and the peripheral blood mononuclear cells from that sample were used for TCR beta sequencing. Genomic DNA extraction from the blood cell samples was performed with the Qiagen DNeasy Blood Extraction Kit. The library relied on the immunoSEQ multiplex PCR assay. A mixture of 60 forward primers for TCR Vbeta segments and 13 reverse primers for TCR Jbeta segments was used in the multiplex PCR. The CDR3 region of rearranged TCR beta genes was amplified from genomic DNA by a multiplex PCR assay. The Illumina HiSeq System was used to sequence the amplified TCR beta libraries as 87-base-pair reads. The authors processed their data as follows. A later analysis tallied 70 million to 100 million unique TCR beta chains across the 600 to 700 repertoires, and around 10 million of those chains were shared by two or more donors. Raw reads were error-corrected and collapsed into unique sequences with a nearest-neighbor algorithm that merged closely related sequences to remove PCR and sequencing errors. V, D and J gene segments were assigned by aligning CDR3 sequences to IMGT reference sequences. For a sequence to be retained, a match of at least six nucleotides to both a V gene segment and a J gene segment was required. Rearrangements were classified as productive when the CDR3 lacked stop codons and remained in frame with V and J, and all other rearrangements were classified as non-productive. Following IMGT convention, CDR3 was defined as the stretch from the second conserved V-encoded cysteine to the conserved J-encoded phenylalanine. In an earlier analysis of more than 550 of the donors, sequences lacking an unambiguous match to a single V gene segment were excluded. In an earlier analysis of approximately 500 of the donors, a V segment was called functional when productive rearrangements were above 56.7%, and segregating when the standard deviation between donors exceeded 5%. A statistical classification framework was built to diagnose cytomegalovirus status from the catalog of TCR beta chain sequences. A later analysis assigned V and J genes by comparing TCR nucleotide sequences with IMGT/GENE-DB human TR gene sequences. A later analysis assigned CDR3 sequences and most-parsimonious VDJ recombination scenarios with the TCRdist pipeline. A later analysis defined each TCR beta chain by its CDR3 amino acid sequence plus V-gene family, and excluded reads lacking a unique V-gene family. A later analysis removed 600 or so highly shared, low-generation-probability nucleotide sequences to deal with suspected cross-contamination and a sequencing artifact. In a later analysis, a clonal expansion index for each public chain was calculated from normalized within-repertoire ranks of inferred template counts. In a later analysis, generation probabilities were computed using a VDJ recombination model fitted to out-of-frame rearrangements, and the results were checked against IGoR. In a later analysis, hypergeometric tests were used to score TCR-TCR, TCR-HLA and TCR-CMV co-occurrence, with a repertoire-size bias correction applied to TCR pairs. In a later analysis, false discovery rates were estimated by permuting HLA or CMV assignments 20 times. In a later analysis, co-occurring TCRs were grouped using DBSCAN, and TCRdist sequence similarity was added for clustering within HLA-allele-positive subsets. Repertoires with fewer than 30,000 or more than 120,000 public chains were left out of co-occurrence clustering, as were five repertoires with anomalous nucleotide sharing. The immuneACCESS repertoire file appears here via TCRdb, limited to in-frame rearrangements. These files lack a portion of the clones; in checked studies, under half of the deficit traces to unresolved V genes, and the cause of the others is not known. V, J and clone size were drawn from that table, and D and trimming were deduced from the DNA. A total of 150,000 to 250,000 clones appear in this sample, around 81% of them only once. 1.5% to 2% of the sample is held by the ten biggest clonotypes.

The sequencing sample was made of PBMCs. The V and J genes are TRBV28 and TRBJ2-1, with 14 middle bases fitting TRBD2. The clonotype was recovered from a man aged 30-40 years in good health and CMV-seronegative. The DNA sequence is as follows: TGTGCCAGCAGTTTATGCAATCCGGAGCCGGGACTAGCGGGAGACTTCTACTACTACAATGAGCAGTTCTTC. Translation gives CASSLCNPEPGLAGDFYYYNEQFF.